The text below deals with one TCR beta chain. The antigen remains unidentified. This sample is drawn from a study of T cell responses to AZD1222 COVID-19 vaccine. On the study more broadly: Investigators merged groups given second doses at roughly 4 or roughly 12 weeks.

The data were produced by immunoSEQ multiplex PCR, yet TCRdb's version contains in-frame clones alone and is incomplete. Of 55,000 to 90,000 clones listed, 80% to 85% were seen once; the top ten hold approximately 9.8%. Notes on the study in general: The sample set comprised mostly white British donors with more females, and clonal diversity was possibly underestimated. Spike was spanned by vaccine-associated CD4 TCRs, with dominance at 160-218 and 743-854.

The CDR3 covers 13 residues. The junction had 7 bases not matched to a gene; V was cut back by 4 bases and J by 5 bases. From germline, CDR1 is SQVTM and CDR2 ANQGSEA. The chain couples TRBV29-1 to TRBJ1-1, with 7 bases identical to TRBD1. The starting material was peripheral blood, obtained on day 0 of AZD1222 vaccination. The TCR comes from an adult in good health. CDR3 sequence: CSVGVQGGTEAFF. CDR3 sequence (DNA): TGCAGCGTTGGCGTCCAGGGGGGGACTGAAGCTTTCTTT.